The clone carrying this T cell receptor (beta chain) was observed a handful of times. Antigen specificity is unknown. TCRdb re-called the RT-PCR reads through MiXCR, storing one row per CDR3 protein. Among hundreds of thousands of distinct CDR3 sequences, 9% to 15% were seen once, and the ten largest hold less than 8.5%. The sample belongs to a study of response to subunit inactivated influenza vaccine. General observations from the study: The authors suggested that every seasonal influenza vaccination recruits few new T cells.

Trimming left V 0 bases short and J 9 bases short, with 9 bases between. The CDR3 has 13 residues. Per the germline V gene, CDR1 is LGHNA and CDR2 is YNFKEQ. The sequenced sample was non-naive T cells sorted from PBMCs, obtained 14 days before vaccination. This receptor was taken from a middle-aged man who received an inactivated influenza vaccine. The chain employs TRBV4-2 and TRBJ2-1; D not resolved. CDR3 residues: CASSQDLVSEQFF. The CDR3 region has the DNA TGTGCCAGCAGCCAAGATCTAGTGAGTGAGCAGTTCTTC.